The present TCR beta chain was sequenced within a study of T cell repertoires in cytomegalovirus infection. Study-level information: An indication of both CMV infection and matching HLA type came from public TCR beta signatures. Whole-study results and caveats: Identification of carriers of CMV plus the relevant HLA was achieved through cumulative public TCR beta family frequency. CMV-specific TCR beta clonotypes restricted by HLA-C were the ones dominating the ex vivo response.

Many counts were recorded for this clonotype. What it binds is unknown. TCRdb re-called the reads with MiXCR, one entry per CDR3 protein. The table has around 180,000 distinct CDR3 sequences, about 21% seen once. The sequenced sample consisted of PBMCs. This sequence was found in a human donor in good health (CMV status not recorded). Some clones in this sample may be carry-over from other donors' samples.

The CDR3 reads CASSYGGAPDTQYF. The CDR3 coding sequence is TGTGCCAGCAGCTACGGGGGGGCCCCAGATACGCAGTATTTT. The gene calls are TRBV7-2 and TRBJ2-3; 8 positions agree with TRBD2. This CDR3 is 14 amino acids long. Trimming removed 4 bases from V and 4 bases from J; junction bases left unmatched: 4. The V gene's germline CDR1 is SGHTA and CDR2 FQGNSA.